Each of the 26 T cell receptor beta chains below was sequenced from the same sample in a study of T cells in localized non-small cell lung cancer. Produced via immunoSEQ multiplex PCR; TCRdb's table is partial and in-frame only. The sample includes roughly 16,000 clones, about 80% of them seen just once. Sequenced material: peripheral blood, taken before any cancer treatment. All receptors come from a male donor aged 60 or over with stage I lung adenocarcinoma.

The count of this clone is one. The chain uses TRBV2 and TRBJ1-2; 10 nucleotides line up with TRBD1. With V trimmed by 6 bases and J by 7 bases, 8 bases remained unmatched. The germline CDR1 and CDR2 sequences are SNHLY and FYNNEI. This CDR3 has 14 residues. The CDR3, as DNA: TGTGCCAGCAGCACCGGGACAGGGGTTGGTGGCTACACCTTC. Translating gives CASSTGTGVGGYTF. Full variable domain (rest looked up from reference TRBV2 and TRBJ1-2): EPEVTQTPSHQVTQMGQEVILRCVPISNHLYFYWYRQILGQKVEFLVSFYNNEISEKSEIFDDQFSVERPDGSNFTLKIRSTKLEDSAMYFCASSTGTGVGGYTFGSGTRLTVV.

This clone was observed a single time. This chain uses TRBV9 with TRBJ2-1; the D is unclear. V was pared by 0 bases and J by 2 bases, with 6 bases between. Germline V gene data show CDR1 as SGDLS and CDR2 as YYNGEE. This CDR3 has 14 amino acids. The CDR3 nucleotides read TGTGCCAGCAGCGTAGCTCAGGCCTACAATGAGCAGTTCTTC. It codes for CASSVAQAYNEQFF.

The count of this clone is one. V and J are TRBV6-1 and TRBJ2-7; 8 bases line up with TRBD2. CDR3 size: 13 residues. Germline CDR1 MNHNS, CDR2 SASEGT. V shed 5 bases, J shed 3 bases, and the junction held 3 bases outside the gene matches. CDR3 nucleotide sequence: TGTGCCAGCAGTTCAACTAGCGGCTACGAGCAGTACTTC. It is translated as CASSSTSGYEQYF.

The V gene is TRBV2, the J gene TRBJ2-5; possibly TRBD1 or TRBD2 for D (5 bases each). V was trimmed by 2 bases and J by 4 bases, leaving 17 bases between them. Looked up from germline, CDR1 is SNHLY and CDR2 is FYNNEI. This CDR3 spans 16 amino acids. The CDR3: CASSELGRARGETQYF. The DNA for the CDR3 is TGTGCCAGCAGTGAACTAGGCAGGGCGAGGGGAGAGACCCAGTACTTC.

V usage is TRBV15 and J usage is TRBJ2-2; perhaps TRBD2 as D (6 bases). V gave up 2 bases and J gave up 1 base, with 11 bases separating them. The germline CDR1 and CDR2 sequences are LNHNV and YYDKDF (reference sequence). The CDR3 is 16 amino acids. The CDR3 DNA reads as TGTGCCACCAGCAGACCTGTCGGGGGGAACACCGGGGAGCTGTTTTTT. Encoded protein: CATSRPVGGNTGELFF.

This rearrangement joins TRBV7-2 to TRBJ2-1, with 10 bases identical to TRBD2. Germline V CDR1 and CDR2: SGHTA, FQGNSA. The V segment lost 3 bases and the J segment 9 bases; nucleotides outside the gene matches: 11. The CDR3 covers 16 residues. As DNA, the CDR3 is TGTGCCAGCAGCTTGGATAGCGGGGGGTACCCCGGTGAGCAGTTCTTC. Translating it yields CASSLDSGGYPGEQFF.

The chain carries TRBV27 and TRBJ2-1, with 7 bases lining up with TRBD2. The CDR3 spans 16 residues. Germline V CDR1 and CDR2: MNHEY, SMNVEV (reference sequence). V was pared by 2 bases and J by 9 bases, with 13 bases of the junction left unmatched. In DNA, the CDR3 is TGTGCCAGCAGTTTAATGAGCGGGAATCGGCAGGGTGAGCAGTTCTTC. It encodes CASSLMSGNRQGEQFF.

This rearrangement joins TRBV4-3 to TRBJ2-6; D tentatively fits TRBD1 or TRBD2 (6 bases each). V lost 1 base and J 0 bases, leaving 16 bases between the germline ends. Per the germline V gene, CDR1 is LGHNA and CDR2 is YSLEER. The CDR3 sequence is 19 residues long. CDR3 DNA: TGCGCCAGCAGCCAAGTCCCCGGGGGCAAGTTCTCTGGGGCCAACGTCCTGACTTTC. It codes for CASSQVPGGKFSGANVLTF.

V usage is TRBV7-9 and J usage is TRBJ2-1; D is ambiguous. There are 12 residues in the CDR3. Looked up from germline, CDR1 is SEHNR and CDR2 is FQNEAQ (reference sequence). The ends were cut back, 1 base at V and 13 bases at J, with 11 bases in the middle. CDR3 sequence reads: CASSLVSVEQFF. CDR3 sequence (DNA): TGTGCCAGCAGCTTAGTTTCAGTCGAACAGTTCTTC.

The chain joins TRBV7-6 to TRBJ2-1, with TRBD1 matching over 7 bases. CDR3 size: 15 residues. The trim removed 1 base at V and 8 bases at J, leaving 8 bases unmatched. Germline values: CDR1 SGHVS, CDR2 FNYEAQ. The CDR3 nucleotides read TGTGCCAGCAGCTTAGACACACAGGGGATTCATGAGCAGTTCTTC. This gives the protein CASSLDTQGIHEQFF.

CDR3 in amino acids: CASSLVAGGEQYF. In DNA form, the CDR3 reads TGTGCCAGCAGCTTGGTTGCGGGAGGCGAGCAGTACTTC. V is TRBV5-5 and J is TRBJ2-7, with 8 positions matching TRBD2. Trimming at V came to 0 bases and at J to 6 bases, leaving 2 bases not matched to a gene. Germline assignment: CDR1 SGHKS and CDR2 YYEKEE (reference sequence). The CDR3 runs 13 residues.

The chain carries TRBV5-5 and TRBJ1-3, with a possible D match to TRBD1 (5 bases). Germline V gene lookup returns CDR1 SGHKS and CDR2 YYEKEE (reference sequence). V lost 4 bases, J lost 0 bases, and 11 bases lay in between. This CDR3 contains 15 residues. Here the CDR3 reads CASSGGGDSGNTIYF. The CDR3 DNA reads TGTGCCAGCAGCGGCGGGGGTGACTCTGGAAACACCATATATTTT.

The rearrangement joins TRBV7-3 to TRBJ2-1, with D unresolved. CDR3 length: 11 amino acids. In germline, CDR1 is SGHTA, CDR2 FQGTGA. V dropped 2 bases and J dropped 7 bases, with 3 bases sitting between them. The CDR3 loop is CASSLDNEQFF. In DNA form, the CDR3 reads TGTGCCAGCAGCTTAGATAATGAGCAGTTCTTC.

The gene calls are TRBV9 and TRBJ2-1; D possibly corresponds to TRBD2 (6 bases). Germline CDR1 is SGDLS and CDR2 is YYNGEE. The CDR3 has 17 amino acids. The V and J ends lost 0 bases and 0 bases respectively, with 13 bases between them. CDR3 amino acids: CASSVALREPSYNEQFF. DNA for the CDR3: TGTGCCAGCAGCGTAGCCCTCCGGGAGCCCTCCTACAATGAGCAGTTCTTC.

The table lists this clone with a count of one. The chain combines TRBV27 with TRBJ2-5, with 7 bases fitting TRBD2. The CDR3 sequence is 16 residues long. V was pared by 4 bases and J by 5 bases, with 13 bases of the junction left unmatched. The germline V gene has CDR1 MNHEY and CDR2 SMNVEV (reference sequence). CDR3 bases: TGTGCCAGCAGTTCCCCCAGCAGGGAGGGTAGGGAGACCCAGTACTTC. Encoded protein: CASSSPSREGRETQYF.

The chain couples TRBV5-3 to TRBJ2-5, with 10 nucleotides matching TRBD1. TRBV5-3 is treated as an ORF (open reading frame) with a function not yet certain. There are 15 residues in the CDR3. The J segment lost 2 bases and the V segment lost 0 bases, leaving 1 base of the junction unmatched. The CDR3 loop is CARSLADRGQETQYF. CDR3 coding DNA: TGTGCCAGAAGCTTGGCGGACAGGGGGCAAGAGACCCAGTACTTC.

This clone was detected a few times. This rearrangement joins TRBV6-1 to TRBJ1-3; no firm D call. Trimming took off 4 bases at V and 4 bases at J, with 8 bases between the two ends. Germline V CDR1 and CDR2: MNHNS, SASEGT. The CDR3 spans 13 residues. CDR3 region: CASSGSAGNTIYF. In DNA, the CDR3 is TGTGCCAGCAGTGGGTCAGCCGGAAACACCATATATTTT.

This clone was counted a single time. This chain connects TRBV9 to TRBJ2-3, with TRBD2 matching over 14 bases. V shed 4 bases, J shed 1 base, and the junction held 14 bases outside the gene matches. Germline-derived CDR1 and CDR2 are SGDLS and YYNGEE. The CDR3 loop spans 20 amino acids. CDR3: CASSQLGLAGVGGGTDTQYF. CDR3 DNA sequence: TGTGCCAGCAGCCAACTGGGACTAGCGGGAGTCGGCGGGGGCACAGATACGCAGTATTTT.

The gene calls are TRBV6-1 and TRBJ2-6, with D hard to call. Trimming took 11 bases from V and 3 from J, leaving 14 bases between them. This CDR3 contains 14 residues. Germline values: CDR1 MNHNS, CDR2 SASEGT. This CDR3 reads CAASLEDGANVLTF. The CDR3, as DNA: TGTGCCGCCTCTTTAGAGGATGGGGCCAACGTCCTGACTTTC.

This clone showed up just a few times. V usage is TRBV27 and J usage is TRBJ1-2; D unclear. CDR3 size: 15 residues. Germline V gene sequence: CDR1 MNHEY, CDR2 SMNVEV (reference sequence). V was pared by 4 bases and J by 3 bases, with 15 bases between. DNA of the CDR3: TGTGCCAGCAGTTCCGGACCTCTTGAGGACTATGGCTACACCTTC. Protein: CASSSGPLEDYGYTF.

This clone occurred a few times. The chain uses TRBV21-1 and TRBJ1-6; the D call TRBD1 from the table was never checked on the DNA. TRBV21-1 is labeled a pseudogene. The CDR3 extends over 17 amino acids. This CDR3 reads CASSKRTGRVNNSPLHF. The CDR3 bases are TGTGCCAGCAGCAAACGAACAGGTAGGGTAAATAATTCACCCCTCCACTTT.

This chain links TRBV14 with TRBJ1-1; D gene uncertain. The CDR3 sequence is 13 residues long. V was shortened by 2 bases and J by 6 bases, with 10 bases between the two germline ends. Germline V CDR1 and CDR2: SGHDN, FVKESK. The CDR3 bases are TGTGCCAGCAGCCAACTCCAGGTCGCTGAAGCTTTCTTT. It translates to CASSQLQVAEAFF.

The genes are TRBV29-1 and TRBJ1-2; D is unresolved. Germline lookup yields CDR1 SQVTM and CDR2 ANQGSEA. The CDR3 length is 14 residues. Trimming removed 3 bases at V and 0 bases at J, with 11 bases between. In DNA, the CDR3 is TGCAGCGTTGACCACGCCGAAGCTAACTATGGCTACACCTTC. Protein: CSVDHAEANYGYTF.

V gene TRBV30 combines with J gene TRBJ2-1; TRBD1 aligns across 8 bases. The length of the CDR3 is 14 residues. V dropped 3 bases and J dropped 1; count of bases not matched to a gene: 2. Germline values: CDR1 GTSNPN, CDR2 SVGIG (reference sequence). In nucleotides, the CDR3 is TGTGCCTGGAGCCGGACAGGGTCCTACAATGAGCAGTTCTTC. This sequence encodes CAWSRTGSYNEQFF.

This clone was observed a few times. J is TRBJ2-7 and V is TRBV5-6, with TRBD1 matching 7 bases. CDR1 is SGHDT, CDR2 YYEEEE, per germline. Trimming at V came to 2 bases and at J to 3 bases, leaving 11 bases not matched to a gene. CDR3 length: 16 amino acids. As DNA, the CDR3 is TGTGCCAGCAGCTTCCAACTACCGGGACAGAGCTACGAGCAGTACTTC. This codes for CASSFQLPGQSYEQYF.

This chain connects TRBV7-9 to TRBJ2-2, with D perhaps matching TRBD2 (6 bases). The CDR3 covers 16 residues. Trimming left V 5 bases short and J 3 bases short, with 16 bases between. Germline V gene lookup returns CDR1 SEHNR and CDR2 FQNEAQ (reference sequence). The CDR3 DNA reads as TGTGCCAGCAGCCCAACGGACGGGAGTCACACCGGGGAGCTGTTTTTT. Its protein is CASSPTDGSHTGELFF.